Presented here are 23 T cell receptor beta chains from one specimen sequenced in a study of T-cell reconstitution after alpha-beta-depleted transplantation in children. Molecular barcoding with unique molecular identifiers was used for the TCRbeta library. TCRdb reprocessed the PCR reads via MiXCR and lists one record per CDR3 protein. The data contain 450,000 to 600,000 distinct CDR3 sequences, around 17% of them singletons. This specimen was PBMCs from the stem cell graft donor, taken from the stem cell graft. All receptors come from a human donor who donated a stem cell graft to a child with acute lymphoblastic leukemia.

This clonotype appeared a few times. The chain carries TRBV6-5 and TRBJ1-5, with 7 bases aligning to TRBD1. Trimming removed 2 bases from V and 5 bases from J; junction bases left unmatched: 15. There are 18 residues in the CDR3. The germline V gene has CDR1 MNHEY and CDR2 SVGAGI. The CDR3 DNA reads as TGTGCCAGCAGTTACCTGCTCCAGGGGGTAGGTAGAGATCAGCCCCAGCATTTT. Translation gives CASSYLLQGVGRDQPQHF.

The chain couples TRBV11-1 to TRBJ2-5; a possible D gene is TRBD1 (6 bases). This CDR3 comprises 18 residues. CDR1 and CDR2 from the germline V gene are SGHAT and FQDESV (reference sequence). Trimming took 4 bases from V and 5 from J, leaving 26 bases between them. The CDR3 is CASSSRTVLSPGSETQYF. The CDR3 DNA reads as TGTGCCAGCAGCTCTCGGACAGTTCTTTCTCCGGGGAGCGAGACCCAGTACTTC.

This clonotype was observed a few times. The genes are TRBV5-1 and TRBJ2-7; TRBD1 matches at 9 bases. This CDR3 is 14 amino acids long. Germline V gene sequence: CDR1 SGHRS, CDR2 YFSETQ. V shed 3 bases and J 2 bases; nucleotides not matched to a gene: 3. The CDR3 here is CASSSNRGPYEQYF. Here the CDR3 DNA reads TGCGCCAGCAGCTCAAACAGGGGGCCCTACGAGCAGTACTTC.

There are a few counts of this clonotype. The CDR3: CASSQVGPKFF. CDR3 bases: TGTGCCAGCAGCCAAGTGGGGCCCAAGTTCTTC. The chain recombines TRBV14 with TRBJ2-1, with a possible D match to TRBD1 (5 bases). Trimming took off 1 base at V and 14 bases at J, with 9 bases between the two ends. Germline-derived CDR1 and CDR2 are SGHDN and FVKESK. The CDR3 length is 11 residues.

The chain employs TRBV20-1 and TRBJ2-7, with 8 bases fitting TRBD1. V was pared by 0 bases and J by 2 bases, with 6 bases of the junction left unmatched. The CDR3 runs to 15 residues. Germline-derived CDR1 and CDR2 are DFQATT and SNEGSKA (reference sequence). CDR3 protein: CSARDGGTGPYEQYF. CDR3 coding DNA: TGCAGTGCTAGAGACGGCGGGACAGGCCCCTACGAGCAGTACTTC.

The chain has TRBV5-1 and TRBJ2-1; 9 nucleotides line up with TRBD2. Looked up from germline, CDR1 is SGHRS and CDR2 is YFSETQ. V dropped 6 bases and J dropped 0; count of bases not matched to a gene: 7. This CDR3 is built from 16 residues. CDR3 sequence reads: CASTPSLAGSYNEQFF. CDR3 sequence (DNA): TGCGCCAGCACACCATCACTAGCGGGCTCCTACAATGAGCAGTTCTTC.

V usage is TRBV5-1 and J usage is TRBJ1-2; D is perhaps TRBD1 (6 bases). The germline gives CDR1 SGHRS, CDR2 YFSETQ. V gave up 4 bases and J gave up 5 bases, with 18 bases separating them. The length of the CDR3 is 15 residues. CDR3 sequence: CASSLNLDRAYGYTF. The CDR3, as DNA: TGCGCCAGCAGCCTCAACTTGGACAGAGCATATGGCTACACCTTC.

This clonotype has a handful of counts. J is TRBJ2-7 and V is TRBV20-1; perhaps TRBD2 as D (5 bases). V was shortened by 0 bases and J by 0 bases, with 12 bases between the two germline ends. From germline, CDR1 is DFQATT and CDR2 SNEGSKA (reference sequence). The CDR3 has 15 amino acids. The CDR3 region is CSARDPVGSSYEQYF. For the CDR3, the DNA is TGCAGTGCTAGAGATCCAGTGGGGAGCTCCTACGAGCAGTACTTC.

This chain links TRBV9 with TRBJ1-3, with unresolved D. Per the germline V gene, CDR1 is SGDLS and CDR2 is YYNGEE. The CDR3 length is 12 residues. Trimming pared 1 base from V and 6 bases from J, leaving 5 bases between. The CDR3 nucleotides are TGTGCCAGCAGCGTATACGAAAACACCATATATTTT. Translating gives CASSVYENTIYF.

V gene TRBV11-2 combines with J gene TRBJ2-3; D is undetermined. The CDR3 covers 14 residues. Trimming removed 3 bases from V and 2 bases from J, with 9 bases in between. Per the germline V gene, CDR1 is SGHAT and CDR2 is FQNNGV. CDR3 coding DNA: TGTGCCAGCAGCTTTCTGGGGTTCACAGATACGCAGTATTTT. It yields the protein CASSFLGFTDTQYF.

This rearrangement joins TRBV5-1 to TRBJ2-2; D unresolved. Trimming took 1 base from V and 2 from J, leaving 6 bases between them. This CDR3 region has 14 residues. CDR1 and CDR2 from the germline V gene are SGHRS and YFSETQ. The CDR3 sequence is CASSLKVNTGELFF. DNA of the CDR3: TGCGCCAGCAGCTTGAAGGTTAACACCGGGGAGCTGTTTTTT.

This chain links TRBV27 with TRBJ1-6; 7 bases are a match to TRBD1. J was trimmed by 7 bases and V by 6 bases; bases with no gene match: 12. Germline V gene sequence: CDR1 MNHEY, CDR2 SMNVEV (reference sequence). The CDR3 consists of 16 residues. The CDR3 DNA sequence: TGTGCCAGCAGCCGCCCCCGGGGACAGATAAATTCACCCCTCCACTTT. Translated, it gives CASSRPRGQINSPLHF.

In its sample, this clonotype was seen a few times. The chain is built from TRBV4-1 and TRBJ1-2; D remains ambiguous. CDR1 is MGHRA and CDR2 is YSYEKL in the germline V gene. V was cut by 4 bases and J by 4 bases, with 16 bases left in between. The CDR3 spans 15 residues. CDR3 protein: CASSPRVDAGYGYTF. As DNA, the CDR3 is TGCGCCAGCAGCCCGAGGGTGGATGCGGGCTATGGCTACACCTTC.

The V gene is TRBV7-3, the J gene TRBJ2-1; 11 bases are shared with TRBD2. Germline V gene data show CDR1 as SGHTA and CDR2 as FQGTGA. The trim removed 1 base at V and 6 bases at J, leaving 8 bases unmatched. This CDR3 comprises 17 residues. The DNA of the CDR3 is TGTGCCAGCAGCTTAAATAGCGGGAGGGGACACGCCAATGAGCAGTTCTTC. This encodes CASSLNSGRGHANEQFF.

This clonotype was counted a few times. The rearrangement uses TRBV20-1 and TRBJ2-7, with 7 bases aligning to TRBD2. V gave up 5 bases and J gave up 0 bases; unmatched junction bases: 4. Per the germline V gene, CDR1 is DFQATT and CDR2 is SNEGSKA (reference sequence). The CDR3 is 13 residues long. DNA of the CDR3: TGCAGTGCTGGGACTACTAGCTCCTACGAGCAGTACTTC. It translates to CSAGTTSSYEQYF.

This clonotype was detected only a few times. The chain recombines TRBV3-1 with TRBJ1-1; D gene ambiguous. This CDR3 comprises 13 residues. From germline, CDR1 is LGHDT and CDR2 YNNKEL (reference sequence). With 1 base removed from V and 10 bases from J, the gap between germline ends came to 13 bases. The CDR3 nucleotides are TGTGCCAGCAGCCAAGGTGACACGAGAACAGCTTTCTTT. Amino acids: CASSQGDTRTAFF. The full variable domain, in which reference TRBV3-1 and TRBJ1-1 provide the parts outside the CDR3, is DTAVSQTPKYLVTQMGNDKSIKCEQNLGHDTMYWYKQDSKKFLKIMFSYNNKELIINETVPNRFSPKSPDKAHLNLHINSLELGDSAVYFCASSQGDTRTAFFGQGTRLTVV.

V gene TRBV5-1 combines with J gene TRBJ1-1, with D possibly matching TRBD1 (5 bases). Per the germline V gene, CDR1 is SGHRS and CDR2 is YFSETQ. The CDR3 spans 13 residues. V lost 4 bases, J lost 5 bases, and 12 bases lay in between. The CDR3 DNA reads TGCGCCAGCAGCCCGTTCGGGGGTACTGAAGCTTTCTTT. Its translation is CASSPFGGTEAFF. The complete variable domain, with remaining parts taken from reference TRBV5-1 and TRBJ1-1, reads KAGVTQTPRYLIKTRGQQVTLSCSPISGHRSVSWYQQTPGQGLQFLFEYFSETQRNKGNFPGRFSGRQFSNSRSEMNVSTLELGDSALYLCASSPFGGTEAFFGQGTRLTVV.

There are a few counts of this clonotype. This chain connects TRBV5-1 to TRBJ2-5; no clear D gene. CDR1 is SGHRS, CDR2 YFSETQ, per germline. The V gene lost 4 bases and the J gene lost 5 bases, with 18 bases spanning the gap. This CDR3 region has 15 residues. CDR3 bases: TGCGCCAGCAGCCTTAGGGCCGGGTCGGAGGAGACCCAGTACTTC. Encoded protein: CASSLRAGSEETQYF.

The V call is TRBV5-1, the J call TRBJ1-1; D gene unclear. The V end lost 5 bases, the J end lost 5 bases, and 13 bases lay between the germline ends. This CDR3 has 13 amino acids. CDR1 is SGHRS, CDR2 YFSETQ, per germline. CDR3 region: CASRGLKVTEAFF. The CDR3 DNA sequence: TGCGCCAGCAGAGGCCTAAAGGTAACTGAAGCTTTCTTT.

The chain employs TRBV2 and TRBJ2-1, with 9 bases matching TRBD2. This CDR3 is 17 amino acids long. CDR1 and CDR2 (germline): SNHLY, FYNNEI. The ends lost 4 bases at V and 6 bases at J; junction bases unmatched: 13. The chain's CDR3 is CASSVNELAGTSNEQFF. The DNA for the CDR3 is TGTGCCAGCAGTGTGAATGAGCTAGCGGGGACTTCCAATGAGCAGTTCTTC.

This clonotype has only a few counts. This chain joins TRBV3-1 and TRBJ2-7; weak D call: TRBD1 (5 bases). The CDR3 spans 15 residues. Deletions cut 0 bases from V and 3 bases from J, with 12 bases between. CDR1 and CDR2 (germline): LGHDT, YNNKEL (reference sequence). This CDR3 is CASSQEWGQFYEQYF. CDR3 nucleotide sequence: TGTGCCAGCAGCCAAGAATGGGGCCAGTTCTACGAGCAGTACTTC.

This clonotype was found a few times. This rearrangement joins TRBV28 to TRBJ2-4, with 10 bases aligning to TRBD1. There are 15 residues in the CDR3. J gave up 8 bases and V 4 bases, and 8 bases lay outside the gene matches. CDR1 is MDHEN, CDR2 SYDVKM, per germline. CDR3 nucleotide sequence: TGTGCCAGCAGTTCCCCTGGGACAGGGGTGGACATTCAGTACTTC. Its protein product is CASSSPGTGVDIQYF.

CDR3 sequence (DNA): TGCAGTGCTAGAGACCCCGCGACTTTCGGCTACGAGCAGTACTTC. This encodes CSARDPATFGYEQYF. This chain connects TRBV20-1 to TRBJ2-7; D gene uncertain. The CDR3 has 15 residues. Germline assignment: CDR1 DFQATT and CDR2 SNEGSKA (reference sequence). Between the trimmed V and J ends, which lost 0 bases and 3 bases, there was a span of 15 bases.